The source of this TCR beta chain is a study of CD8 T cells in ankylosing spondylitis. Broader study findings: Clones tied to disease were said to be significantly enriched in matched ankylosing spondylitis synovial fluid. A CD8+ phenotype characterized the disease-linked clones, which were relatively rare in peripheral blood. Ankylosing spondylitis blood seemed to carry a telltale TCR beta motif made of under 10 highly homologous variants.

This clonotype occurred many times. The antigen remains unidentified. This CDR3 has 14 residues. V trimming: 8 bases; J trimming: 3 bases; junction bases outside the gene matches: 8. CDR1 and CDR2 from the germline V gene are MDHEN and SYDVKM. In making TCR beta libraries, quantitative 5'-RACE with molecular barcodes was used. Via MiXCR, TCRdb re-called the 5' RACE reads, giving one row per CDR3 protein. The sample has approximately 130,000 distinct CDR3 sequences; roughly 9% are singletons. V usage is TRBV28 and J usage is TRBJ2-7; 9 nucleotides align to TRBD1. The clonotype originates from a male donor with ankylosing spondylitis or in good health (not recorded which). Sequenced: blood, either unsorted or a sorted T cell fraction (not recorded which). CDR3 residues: CASQSGTGIYEQYF. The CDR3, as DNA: TGTGCCAGCCAATCCGGGACAGGGATCTACGAGCAGTACTTC.